The 5 T cell receptor beta chains listed next were all sequenced from one sample in a study of blood T cell repertoires in COVID-19. Sequencing was performed with immunoSEQ multiplex PCR; in TCRdb, only in-frame clones are kept and a portion is missing. The sample has 170,000 or so clones, approximately 86% seen once. The specimen was peripheral blood. Source of these receptors: a man aged 35 to 55 with active or convalescent COVID-19.

The gene calls are TRBV24-1 and TRBJ1-5; D is uncertain. The CDR3 spans 15 residues. The germline V gene encodes CDR1 KGHDR and CDR2 SFDVKD. V lost 9 bases to trimming and J lost 3 bases, with 17 bases between them. The CDR3 bases are TGTGCCACCCCCCCAGAGGGAGTTTTCAATCAGCCCCAGCATTTT. Translation gives CATPPEGVFNQPQHF.

The chain links TRBV4-3 to TRBJ2-7, with 8 bases aligning to TRBD1. CDR1 and CDR2 (germline): LGHNA, YSLEER. Unmatched junction bases numbered 3, after V lost 4 bases and J lost 1 base. There are 14 residues in the CDR3. CDR3 residues: CASSLTGGSYEQYF. The CDR3 region has the DNA TGCGCCAGCAGCCTCACAGGGGGATCCTACGAGCAGTACTTC.

This CDR3 reads CASITAGGSYNEQFF. The DNA for the CDR3 is TGTGCCAGCATAACAGCGGGGGGCTCCTACAATGAGCAGTTCTTC. This chain connects TRBV5-5 to TRBJ2-1, with 9 bases aligning to TRBD2. Germline V lookup: CDR1 SGHKS, CDR2 YYEKEE (reference sequence). CDR3 size: 15 residues. Trimming cost V 6 bases and J 0 bases; bases outside gene matches: 4.

V and J are TRBV25-1 and TRBJ1-2, with 9 bases identical to TRBD1. V lost 6 bases and J lost 7; bases outside the gene matches: 9. From germline, CDR1 is MGHDK and CDR2 SYGVNS. The CDR3 has 14 amino acids. In nucleotides, the CDR3 is TGTGCCAGCAGGGGACAGGGAGGGGCTGGTGGCTACACCTTC. Amino acid sequence: CASRGQGGAGGYTF.

V gene TRBV18 combines with J gene TRBJ1-1; D gene uncertain. In germline, CDR1 is KGHSH, CDR2 LQKENI. This CDR3 has 12 amino acids. Trimming stripped 5 bases from V and 0 bases from J, with 4 bases between. The CDR3 DNA follows: TGTGCCAGCTCAACAGTGAACACTGAAGCTTTCTTT. It codes for CASSTVNTEAFF.